The 18 T cell receptor beta chains listed next were all sequenced from one sample in a study of PD-1 and CTLA-4 blockade in melanoma. The assay was immunoSEQ multiplex PCR, and TCRdb's table has in-frame clones only and misses some. The sample consists of 20,000 to 25,000 clones, 88% of them appearing once. Sequencing used CD8+ T cells from peripheral blood, obtained before anti-PD-1 treatment. These receptors all come from a human donor with melanoma.

The chain has TRBV27 and TRBJ1-1; the match to TRBD1 covers 8 bases. Germline CDR1 and CDR2: MNHEY and SMNVEV (reference sequence). This CDR3 has 15 residues. V gave up 2 bases and J gave up 4 bases; unmatched junction bases: 6. The CDR3, as DNA: TGTGCCAGCAGTTTAAATCGACAGGGGATCACTGAAGCTTTCTTT. It specifies CASSLNRQGITEAFF.

In this sample, this clone turned up a few times. The chain has TRBV28 and TRBJ1-1; D ambiguous. Germline values: CDR1 MDHEN, CDR2 SYDVKM. The CDR3 sequence is 12 residues long. V dropped 5 bases and J dropped 7 bases, with 11 bases sitting between them. CDR3 DNA sequence: TGTGCCAGCAGTGAGGTTACGGGTGAAGCTTTCTTT. This gives the protein CASSEVTGEAFF.

V usage is TRBV30 and J usage is TRBJ1-2; 8 nucleotides line up with TRBD1. The CDR3 totals 14 residues. Looked up from germline, CDR1 is GTSNPN and CDR2 is SVGIG (reference sequence). The ends lost 4 bases at V and 0 bases at J; junction bases unmatched: 4. The CDR3 coding sequence is TGTGCCTGGACCCGGACAGGGCCTAACTATGGCTACACCTTC. Amino acids: CAWTRTGPNYGYTF.

V is TRBV2 and J is TRBJ2-5; the D is unclear. The CDR3 has 13 residues. Germline values: CDR1 SNHLY, CDR2 FYNNEI. Deletions cut 4 bases from V and 4 bases from J, with 10 bases between. The CDR3 DNA reads as TGTGCCAGCAGTGCCTTAGACCGAGAGACCCAGTACTTC. This codes for CASSALDRETQYF.

The rearrangement links TRBV28 to TRBJ2-2; maybe TRBD1 (5 bases). CDR3 length: 15 amino acids. V lost 0 bases to trimming and J lost 1 base, with 6 bases between them. The germline V gene has CDR1 MDHEN and CDR2 SYDVKM. The CDR3 nucleotides are TGTGCCAGCAGTTTATGGCAGGGGAACACCGGGGAGCTGTTTTTT. It translates to CASSLWQGNTGELFF.

The genes are TRBV7-3 and TRBJ2-1; D gene uncertain. The V gene's germline CDR1 is SGHTA and CDR2 FQGTGA. This CDR3 is 15 amino acids long. V dropped 5 bases and J dropped 0 bases, with 11 bases sitting between them. CDR3 DNA sequence: TGTGCCAGCAGCCCGACTGCGAGCTCCTACAATGAGCAGTTCTTC. Translating gives CASSPTASSYNEQFF.

The chain joins TRBV7-3 to TRBJ1-2; 9 positions agree with TRBD1. The CDR3 contains 17 residues. J was trimmed by 1 base and V by 5 bases; bases with no gene match: 11. Germline CDR1 and CDR2: SGHTA and FQGTGA. DNA for the CDR3: TGTGCCAGCAGCCCAACCCCAGGACAGGGGAATAACTATGGCTACACCTTC. This codes for CASSPTPGQGNNYGYTF.

CDR3 sequence: CASSPSRGAGNEQFF. The CDR3 region has the DNA TGTGCCAGCAGTCCTTCGAGGGGCGCTGGGAATGAGCAGTTCTTC. The V and J genes are TRBV6-5 and TRBJ2-1; D tentatively fits TRBD1 or TRBD2 (5 bases each). CDR1 is MNHEY and CDR2 is SVGAGI in the germline V gene. V lost 5 bases and J 7 bases, leaving 18 bases between the germline ends. The CDR3 runs 15 residues.

The rearrangement joins TRBV28 to TRBJ1-1; 11 bases line up with TRBD1. Unmatched junction bases numbered 7, after V lost 5 bases and J lost 5 bases. Germline values: CDR1 MDHEN, CDR2 SYDVKM. CDR3 length: 15 residues. This chain's CDR3 is CASSPRDRGNTEAFF. As DNA, the CDR3 is TGTGCCAGCAGTCCCCGGGACAGGGGGAATACTGAAGCTTTCTTT.

V gene TRBV7-6 combines with J gene TRBJ1-2, with 7 bases that match TRBD1. The CDR3 is 17 residues long. V dropped 4 bases and J dropped 1; count of bases not matched to a gene: 12. Germline V gene data show CDR1 as SGHVS and CDR2 as FNYEAQ. CDR3 sequence: CASSSSRDSPINYGYTF. Written as DNA, the CDR3 is TGTGCCAGCAGCTCTAGCCGGGACAGTCCGATTAACTATGGCTACACCTTC.

The V and J genes are TRBV19 and TRBJ1-4; D perhaps matches TRBD1 (5 bases). The germline V and J ends were trimmed by 3 bases and 2 bases, with 22 bases remaining between them. The germline V gene has CDR1 LNHDA and CDR2 SQIVND (reference sequence). This CDR3 region has 19 residues. As DNA, the CDR3 is TGTGCCAGTAGTATTGTGGGACCCCGCGGGCCGGGGACTAATGAAAAACTGTTTTTT. Translating it yields CASSIVGPRGPGTNEKLFF.

This clone showed up just once. The V gene is TRBV5-4, the J gene TRBJ2-2, with D uncertain. V was trimmed by 0 bases and J by 5 bases, leaving 8 bases between them. This CDR3 is 14 amino acids long. Germline lookup yields CDR1 SGHNT and CDR2 YYREEE (reference sequence). CDR3 bases: TGTGCCAGCAGCTTGGGTCAAGAAACCGGGGAGCTGTTTTTT. This sequence encodes CASSLGQETGELFF.

This rearrangement joins TRBV6-2 or TRBV6-3 to TRBJ2-2; TRBD2 matches 12 bases. V gave up 5 bases and J gave up 2 bases; unmatched junction bases: 6. The germline gives CDR1 MNHEY, CDR2 SVGEGT. The CDR3 length is 17 residues. In nucleotides, the CDR3 is TGTGCCAGCAGTCTCCGACTAGCGGGGGCCAACACCGGGGAGCTGTTTTTT. Protein product: CASSLRLAGANTGELFF.

This sequence joins TRBV2 and TRBJ2-5, with TRBD1 matching over 9 bases. CDR3 length equals 16 residues. J gave up 5 bases and V 1 base, and 8 bases lay outside the gene matches. CDR1 is SNHLY, CDR2 FYNNEI, per germline. For the CDR3, the DNA is TGTGCCAGCAGTGAAGACGGACAGGGGTTTTCGGAGACCCAGTACTTC. As protein: CASSEDGQGFSETQYF.

This chain uses TRBV9 with TRBJ1-6; D is unresolved. Trimming took off 0 bases at V and 7 bases at J, with 11 bases between the two ends. Germline V CDR1 and CDR2: SGDLS, YYNGEE. The CDR3 is 15 residues long. The CDR3 spells CASSVGVRVNSPLHF. As DNA, the CDR3 is TGTGCCAGCAGCGTAGGGGTTAGGGTCAATTCACCCCTCCACTTT.

The rearrangement uses TRBV28 and TRBJ1-5; D gene ambiguous. Trimming removed 5 bases at V and 5 bases at J, with 13 bases between. From germline, CDR1 is MDHEN and CDR2 SYDVKM. This CDR3 is 14 amino acids long. This CDR3 is CASSTHRRDQPQHF. CDR3 nucleotide sequence: TGTGCCAGCAGTACCCACCGTAGGGATCAGCCCCAGCATTTT. The whole variable domain, filled in from reference TRBV28 and TRBJ1-5, reads DVKVTQSSRYLVKRTGEKVFLECVQDMDHENMFWYRQDPGLGLRLIYFSYDVKMKEKGDIPEGYSVSREKKERFSLILESASTNQTSMYLCASSTHRRDQPQHFGDGTRLSIL.

V usage is TRBV13 and J usage is TRBJ2-7, with 8 bases aligning to TRBD2. Germline assignment: CDR1 PRHDT and CDR2 FYEKMQ (reference sequence). Germline trimming cut 0 bases from V and 3 bases from J; bases unmatched to any gene: 4. The CDR3 covers 15 residues. The CDR3 spells CASSLGLAEFYEQYF. The DNA of the CDR3 is TGTGCCAGCAGCTTAGGACTAGCGGAATTCTACGAGCAGTACTTC. Supplemented by reference TRBV13 and TRBJ2-7, the full variable domain reads AAGVIQSPRHLIKEKRETATLKCYPIPRHDTVYWYQQGPGQDPQFLISFYEKMQSDKGSIPDRFSAQQFSDYHSELNMSSLELGDSALYFCASSLGLAEFYEQYFGPGTRLTVT.

The genes are TRBV2 and TRBJ1-2; D is ambiguous. The CDR3 runs 14 residues. The V gene lost 4 bases and the J gene lost 8 bases, with 17 bases spanning the gap. CDR1 and CDR2 (germline): SNHLY, FYNNEI. In DNA, the CDR3 is TGTGCCAGCAGTGTTCCGGACCCCCGGGCAGGCTACACCTTC. Its protein is CASSVPDPRAGYTF.